This record looks at one T cell receptor beta chain sequence and its context. The sample comes from a study of monozygotic twins with inflammatory bowel disease. TCRdb reprocessed the 5' RACE reads, keeping one entry per CDR3 protein, no DNA. This sample's clone table lists a few hundred thousand distinct CDR3 sequences. Germline CDR1 is SGHAT and CDR2 is FQDESV (reference sequence). CDR3 size: 15 residues. The source material was blood. The chain employs TRBV11-1 and TRBJ1-2. The sequence derives from a human donor with ulcerative colitis or Crohn's disease, or a healthy co-twin of an affected twin (not recorded which). CDR3 region: CASSFYAGSNYGYTF.